This T cell receptor (beta chain) was identified during a study of CD8 T cells in Susac syndrome (dated by TCRdb to the late 2010s). For the study in its entirety: The study used repertoire sequencing to test whether antigen drove CD8+ T cell activation and differentiation in Susac syndrome. CD8+ T cell repertoire clonality was compared between 11 to 12 healthy donors, around 14 Susac syndrome patients and roughly 15 multiple sclerosis patients.

Peripheral blood CD8+ and CD4+ T cells from healthy donors, Susac syndrome patients and multiple sclerosis patients were profiled using high-throughput TCR beta sequencing. Healthy donors were included as age- and sex-matched controls. Bulk CD8+ and CD4+ T cells were purified by magnetic negative isolation, while CD8+ TEMRA cells were enriched using FACS. Blood was collected in EDTA tubes and processed within 24 hours, with PBMCs isolated through density gradient centrifugation. PBMCs destined for TCR sequencing were cryopreserved in liquid nitrogen and later thawed in a 37 °C water bath. Purity of sorted or isolated CD4+, CD8+ and CD8+ TEMRA cells was at least 90%. The investigation overall reported the following: The study acknowledged that relatively few individuals were included in the TCR sequencing and HLA analysis.

Turning to this clonotype: No antigen is known for it. No per-base quality is available; no much larger clone lies one base away.

RNA was extracted using the RNeasy kit, and roughly 0.5 to 1 microgram was reverse transcribed with random hexamers. TCR beta CDR3 regions were amplified with the immunoSEQ multiplex PCR assay covering 54 Vbeta and 13 Jbeta segments. Bias from PCR amplification was corrected by using a synthetic template baseline for primer optimization and for computational correction. Turning to the authors' computational methods: Reads were assigned to V, D and J genes according to IMGT and analyzed in immunoSEQ Analyzer, with only productive sequences retained. To calculate clonality, Shannon entropy was normalized by log2 of the number of productive unique sequences and then subtracted from one. For each patient and control, public and private clones were evaluated within the 100 most prevalent clones. A clone was defined as Susac-specific if it was absent from the healthy and MS cohorts, from some 1,100 published viral clones and from other ImmuneACCESS disease sequences. TCRdb took the public reads, trimmed them with fastp at Q25, ran MiXCR for clone calling and kept in-frame beta chains. Identical CDR3 proteins give one entry, which carries the most common genes and DNA. Clone size and V and J calls follow TCRdb, not the original study. The table for this sample lists fewer than 80,000 distinct CDR3 sequences; roughly 94% of them were counted only once. The top ten clones comprise roughly 0.24% of the sample.

The CDR3, from cysteine to phenylalanine, totals 16 residues. Of all the DNA, just the CDR3 is kept, 48 bases in frame from base 1. V gives up 5 bases and J gives up 5 bases, and the segment between their germline ends measures 21 bases. CDR1 and CDR2 were assigned from the germline V gene (reference sequence) as LNHDA and SQIVND. The receptor comes from a human donor in good health. Rearrangement joined TRBV19 to TRBJ2-5, with the D gene not confidently named. Sequencing used CD8+ T cells from PBMCs. The bases read TGTGCCAGTAGTGAAAGGGCCAAAAGCGCCTATGAGACCCAGTACTTC. Its protein product is CASSERAKSAYETQYF.